This T cell receptor beta chain was identified during a study of blood T cell repertoires in COVID-19. Study as a whole: T cells, B-cell-depleted T cells, or PBMCs provided the cDNA or gDNA that served as material.

Authors' processing steps: Reference gene primer amplification gave nucleated cell count estimates. The method was immunoSEQ multiplex PCR; TCRdb's version includes in-frame clones alone and lacks a portion of them. Clone size and V and J calls were adopted from that table, with D and trimming inferred from the DNA. The repertoire consists of roughly 110,000 clones, with approximately 88% occurring once and the leading ten covering 0.65% to 0.9%. Germline V gene sequence: CDR1 MNHEY, CDR2 SMNVEV (reference sequence). This CDR3 contains 14 residues. Trimming pared 2 bases from V and 8 bases from J, leaving 13 bases between.

Source material: peripheral blood. The TCR sequence derives from a woman in her 70s with acute or convalescent COVID-19. This chain connects TRBV27 to TRBJ2-1, with D unresolved. In DNA form, the CDR3 reads TGTGCCAGCAGTTTACGCCGACTTGGAGATGAGCAGTTCTTC. The encoded protein is CASSLRRLGDEQFF.